This TCR beta chain came from a study of cytomegalovirus exposure and HLA in healthy donors (dated by TCRdb to 2015 to 2018). General notes on the study: An earlier analysis of roughly 500 of the donors reported approximately 280 Gb of sequence data and around 110 million unique TCR beta sequences obtained from about 179 million T cells. Around 320 gigabases of sequencing data and approximately 84 million unique TCR sequences were included in an early release covering around 650 HLA-typed donors. Of the roughly 400 genotyped donors, around 81% fell in the genetic ancestry cluster associated with self-reported Caucasian donors. The study was designed to test whether signatures of past pathogen exposure could be identified by cataloging public T cell receptors. The T cell repertoires of under 700 subjects were profiled by immunosequencing and related to cytomegalovirus serostatus. Besides the first cohort of roughly 660 subjects, a separate validation cohort made up of some 110 different subjects was used. To predict cytomegalovirus infection status, the study combined high-throughput TCR immunosequencing, statistical association of individual TCRs with disease status, and machine learning. A later analysis re-analyzed previously published TCR beta repertoires from 550 to 700 donors and added high-resolution HLA genotyping to study TCR occurrence patterns. In the later analysis, no new phenotypic data were used to find candidate immune exposures; instead, reliance was placed on TCR beta sequences and their occurrence across donors. An earlier analysis of a few hundred of the donors applied high-throughput TCR beta sequencing to assess whether each TCR beta V gene segment acted as functional or pseudogenic. Donor age, sex, ethnicity and CMV serostatus were compiled together with the repertoire data. A later genetic analysis took genome-wide SNP genotypes for about 65% of the 666 donors and used that subset as a discovery cohort. All discovery cohort repertoires had been generated on a single sequencing platform. Both class I and class II loci were covered by HLA typing, at four-digit resolution. The number of typed donors differed by locus: about 620-640 for A, B, C, DRB1 and DQB1; about 520 for DQA1; 606 for DPA1; and 400 to 480 for DPB1. Five DR-DQ haplotypes were handled as single units for association and clustering, since linkage in the cohort was strong. Among 398 genotyped donors of the cohort, an average of about 240,000 unique TCR beta nucleotide sequences were sequenced per donor, roughly 20% of them non-productive. Study-level results and caveats: Presence/absence analyses assumed roughly uniform sequencing depth across donors, an assumption that may not hold. Immune exposure information for the cohort was limited to CMV serostatus. When HLA alleles, especially DR and DQ, strongly co-occurred, attributing TCR associations to individual alleles was difficult. In a later analysis, the rate of TCR association differed among HLA loci, with DRB1 alleles having the most associated TCRs and HLA-C alleles having the fewest. Specific HLA alleles were associated with some 15,000 TCR beta sequences at a false discovery rate of 0.05 in a later analysis. HLA typing was unavailable for some donors at each locus, so association tests used only the typed subset. The authors suggested that the approach could potentially be generalized to other disease states and immunological phenotypes. Broadly in line with IMGT annotations, most TCR beta V segments showed up in productive rearrangements about 90% or about 30% of the time in an earlier analysis of several hundred of the donors. The classifier was reported to diagnose cytomegalovirus status with high specificity and sensitivity in both the original and validation cohorts. In a later genetic analysis, a missense DCLRE1C variant was associated with V-gene and J-gene trimming of TCR beta chains, and the association was replicated in an independent cohort. Across donors, most TCR sequences were observed very rarely, whereas some public TCRs were present in many individuals. According to a later genetic analysis, donors in an Asian-associated ancestry cluster had fewer N-insertions in productive TCRs than the approximately 610-donor mean. In a later analysis, several top co-occurrence clusters were reported to appear linked to parvovirus B19, influenza, CMV and Epstein-Barr virus. Only TCR beta chains were sequenced in this cohort, and the absence of alpha or paired-chain data limited detectable features. Most CMV-associated TCR beta chains appeared to be HLA-restricted in a later analysis, and the HLA associations seemed to be driven largely by CMV exposure. In the study, 164 TCR beta chains were listed as associated with cytomegalovirus. A cluster of highly shared sequence variants was judged likely to represent a technical artifact of the sequencing pipeline. Some IMGT-functional V segments, including TRBV6-2 and TRBV6-3, could not be distinguished by the 87-base-pair reads and were therefore excluded. A further reported finding was that TCR beta sequences accurately predicted the HLA-A and HLA-B alleles for most subjects in the first cohort. Because counts were too low, roughly 18 rarely observed V segments, including chromosome 9 orphons, were left out of the earlier analysis of a few hundred of the donors. Linkage disequilibrium might explain the correlated functional status among segregating V segments, but an unknown experimental factor could not be excluded. A few of the identified cytomegalovirus-associated TCR beta chains were confirmed in vitro to be specific for cytomegalovirus antigens. In a later analysis, HLA-associated TCR beta chains showed more clonal expansion and lower generation probabilities than non-associated chains that were equally common.

Libraries were constructed by the immunoSEQ multiplex PCR assay. A mixture of 60 forward primers for TCR Vbeta segments and 13 reverse primers for TCR Jbeta segments was used in the multiplex PCR. The CDR3 region of rearranged TCR beta genes was amplified from genomic DNA by a multiplex PCR assay. Amplified TCR beta libraries were sequenced as 87-base-pair reads on the Illumina HiSeq System. Per the source publication's procedure: A later analysis tallied 75 million to 95 million unique TCR beta chains across the 666 repertoires, and about 10 million of those chains were shared by two or more donors. A nearest-neighbor algorithm error-corrected the raw reads and collapsed the reads into unique sequences, merging closely related sequences to remove PCR and sequencing errors. To assign V, D and J gene segments, CDR3 sequences were aligned to IMGT reference sequences. For a sequence to be retained, at least a six-nucleotide match to both a V gene segment and a J gene segment was required. A rearrangement was called productive if the CDR3 had no stop codons and remained in frame with V and J, and every other rearrangement was called non-productive. CDR3 was defined according to IMGT convention as the region running from the second conserved V-encoded cysteine to the conserved J-encoded phenylalanine. The earlier analysis of some 580 of the donors excluded any sequence lacking an unambiguous match to a single V gene segment. An earlier analysis of 500 to 600 of the donors classified V segments as functional when productive rearrangements were above 56.7% and as segregating when the standard deviation between donors was above 5%. A statistical classification framework was developed to diagnose cytomegalovirus status using the catalog of TCR beta chain sequences. A later analysis assigned V and J genes by comparing TCR nucleotide sequences with IMGT/GENE-DB human TR gene sequences. Using the TCRdist pipeline, a later analysis assigned CDR3 sequences along with most-parsimonious VDJ recombination scenarios. In a later analysis, each TCR beta chain was defined by its CDR3 amino acid sequence together with its V-gene family, and reads lacking a unique V-gene family were excluded. A later analysis removed 550 to 700 highly shared, low-generation-probability nucleotide sequences to deal with suspected cross-contamination and a sequencing artifact. A later analysis calculated a clonal expansion index for each public chain from normalized within-repertoire ranks of inferred template counts. In a later analysis, generation probabilities were computed with a VDJ recombination model fitted to out-of-frame rearrangements, and the resulting probabilities were checked against IGoR. In a later analysis, TCR-TCR, TCR-HLA and TCR-CMV co-occurrence was scored with hypergeometric tests, and a repertoire-size bias correction was applied to TCR pairs. A later analysis estimated false discovery rates by permuting HLA or CMV assignments 20 times. A later analysis grouped co-occurring TCRs with DBSCAN, adding TCRdist sequence similarity when clustering within HLA-allele-positive subsets. Repertoires with fewer than 30,000 or more than 120,000 public chains were left out of co-occurrence clustering, as were four to six repertoires with anomalous nucleotide sharing. Here the immuneACCESS table is served through TCRdb, limited to in-frame sequences with V and J called. Missing clones are a known gap in these copies; in checked studies unresolved V genes cover under half, and the rest lacks a known reason. V and J calls and clone size are copied from that table; D and trimming were computed from the DNA. This sample holds more than 90,000 clones; 74% were observed only once. In total, the top ten clones hold roughly 11% of the sample.

Reading from cysteine to phenylalanine, the CDR3 counts 14 amino acids. CDR3 DNA is the only sequence kept; it has 42 bases, read in frame from the first base. The germline V gene (reference sequence) sets CDR1 to SEHNR and CDR2 to FQNEAQ. V and J are truncated by 4 bases and 8 bases respectively, leaving an intervening sequence of 17 bases. With regard to this clone: What antigen it recognizes has not been identified. It has no much larger one-base neighbor in the sample; base qualities were not kept.

The cohort consisted of some 670 healthy bone marrow donors. At the time of sampling, all cohort members were nominally healthy, though unrecorded immune exposures were likely present. The donor was CMV seropositive and was included in the group of approximately 310 seropositive cohort members. A peripheral blood sample was collected from each donor, and TCR beta sequencing was performed on peripheral blood mononuclear cells. Genomic DNA extraction from the blood cell samples was performed with the Qiagen DNeasy Blood Extraction Kit. This receptor chain uses TRBV7-9 and TRBJ1-2; no D segment can be confidently identified. The sequence derives from a woman aged 50 to 60 in good health and CMV-seropositive. Sequenced input: PBMCs. The CDR3 protein sequence reads: CASSSEGIGRGYTF. The nucleotide sequence reads TGTGCCAGCAGCTCCGAGGGAATAGGTCGCGGCTACACCTTC.